The text below deals with one TCR beta chain. In its sample, this clonotype was seen many times. The specificity of this receptor is unknown. Per-base qualities were not stored, and no clone one base away is much larger. The data were obtained in a study of T cells in Graves' hyperthyroidism and ophthalmopathy (dated by TCRdb to between 2018 and 2021). Concerning the study at large: Peripheral blood samples were taken at initial diagnosis, before any treatment was given. To identify distinguishing TCR V-J signatures, a discovery cohort of 90 to 100 patients was used, comprising some 45 with Graves' ophthalmopathy and 57 with stable Graves' hyperthyroidism. Prospective prediction of ophthalmopathy was tested in an independent validation cohort consisting of 18 hyperthyroidism patients and over 15 patients who later progressed to ophthalmopathy. The roughly 91 discovery patients were randomly split 7:3 into training and test sets. Thyroid tissue and blood T-cell repertoires from about six Graves' hyperthyroidism patients were also compared in the study. After sampling, hyperthyroidism patients received methimazole starting at 30 mg daily, and ophthalmopathy patients received high-dose intravenous methylprednisolone. The paper reports TCR Vbeta CDR3 sequencing of 140 or so peripheral blood samples: under 45 ophthalmopathy, fewer than 80 hyperthyroidism and approximately 17 progressor patients. Findings and caveats that apply to the study as a whole: Most expanded thyroid clonotypes (frequency above 0.001) were also detected in blood, a finding suggesting that blood repertoires may reflect thyroid immune responses. A model built on a 13 V-J signature distinguished ophthalmopathy from stable hyperthyroidism, reaching over 85% sensitivity and under 84% specificity in cross-validation and 80%/75% in testing. Sample size was not statistically predetermined, and blinding of investigators to group allocation was not performed. During validation, the model predicted progression to ophthalmopathy a median of about 6.5 months ahead of onset, with around 71% sensitivity and 72% to 80% specificity.

Amplification of TCR beta CDR3 regions was carried out from RNA transcripts. The TCR CDR3 was subjected to a first round of RT-PCR using the HTBI primer set and the Qiagen OneStep RT-PCR kit. Libraries were constructed in a second round of multiplex PCR, after which size selection and purification were carried out. Paired-end sequencing of the libraries was performed with 100 bp reads on an Illumina HiSeq2000. The authors processed their data as follows. Raw data were processed with SOAPnuke, discarding reads with adapters, uncalled bases, mean Phred below 15, or no exact constant-primer or identifier match. High-quality paired reads were merged using COPE v1.2.5, and each unique nucleotide sequence was defined as a clonotype. MiTCR v1.1 was used to align clonotypes to the IMGT TRBV, TRBD and TRBJ reference segments. Analysis was restricted to V-J combinations with a frequency above 0.0001, which covered roughly 99% of repertoires. The TCS score was defined as F50 (clonal expansion) divided by E x V (chaos), with BLOSUM62-based TCRdist calculated between CDR3 peptides within each V-J. Welch's t-statistics and random forest reduced 514 V-J features to roughly 13, which were used in a naive Bayes classifier (R e1071). The raw public reads went through TCRdb reprocessing: fastp at Q25, MiXCR clone calling, in-frame beta chains kept. Rows are unified per CDR3 protein, each entry keeping the most common DNA and genes. It is TCRdb's table, rather than the study itself, that gives the V and J calls and clone size. Here the sample has around 300,000 distinct CDR3 sequences; approximately 13% occur a single time. The ten largest clones represent 30% to 40% of the sample.

Per the germline V gene (reference sequence), LGHDT is the CDR1 and YNNKEL is the CDR2. V sheds 1 base and J sheds 4 bases, leaving 15 bases between their ends. The CDR3 covers 16 residues, taking in both the cysteine and the phenylalanine. The only DNA kept is the CDR3, 48 bases in frame from the first base. In the ophthalmopathy patients, disease was moderately to severely active, with a Clinical Activity Score of 3 or more, a NOSPECS grade of 4 or more, and a duration of less than 3 months. Any patient with an uncontrolled infection, another autoimmune disease, pregnancy or lactation was excluded. Clinical symptoms, serum thyroxine and TRAb, thyroid ultrasound, and orbital computed tomography formed the basis for the diagnoses. Ficoll-Paque density gradient centrifugation was used to isolate PBMCs from approximately 10 ml of fresh peripheral blood. Total RNA was extracted with Trizol reagent, and quality was checked on an Agilent 2100 Bioanalyzer.

The V and J genes are TRBV3-1 and TRBJ2-3; no D gene is confidently identified. Sample: blood. The sequence was collected from a woman in her thirties or forties with Graves' ophthalmopathy. The DNA sequence is as follows: TGTGCCAGCAGCCAAGGGGCTAACCGAAGGGCAGATACGCAGTATTTT. Protein translation: CASSQGANRRADTQYF.